The subject of this entry is one TCR beta chain. Its matching antigen is unknown. Clones were sequenced by immunoSEQ multiplex PCR, and TCRdb holds only the in-frame ones, with some missing. The top ten hold about 10% of the sample, which has 35,000 to 50,000 clones, around 90% seen once. The data are from a study of T cells in localized non-small cell lung cancer. Study-level results: In uninvolved adjacent lung, T cell clonality reached its highest value, exceeding tumor.

The CDR3 totals 13 residues. Per the germline V gene, CDR1 is SGHDN and CDR2 is FVKESK. After removal of 4 bases from V and 6 bases from J, the junction contained 3 bases not matched to a gene. Sequences were derived from PBMCs, sampled before any cancer treatment. The rearrangement uses TRBV14 and TRBJ2-1, with 7 positions matching TRBD2. This receptor was identified in a woman aged 40-75 years with stage II lung adenocarcinoma. The CDR3 nucleotides are TGTGCCAGCAGCCTCTCGGGGGGCAATGAGCAGTTCTTC. It specifies CASSLSGGNEQFF.